These T cell receptor beta chains were read from a single sample in a study of blood T cell repertoires in COVID-19. TCRdb keeps only in-frame clones here, not all; method: immunoSEQ multiplex PCR. This sample yields about 170,000 clones, of which around 84% are seen a single time; roughly 7% belongs to the top ten. The material sequenced was peripheral blood. The receptors were sampled from a man aged 45 to 65 with active or convalescent COVID-19. CDR3s include the opening cysteine and the closing phenylalanine or tryptophan. D genes are given only for firm matches. Part of the rows lack a size; the others show once, few, many or a class for expanded clones.

>TRBV19|-|TRBJ1-5|-
CASSPLSSNQPQHF
TGTGCCAGTAGCCCCCTAAGTAGCAATCAGCCCCAGCATTTT
>TRBV4-3|-|TRBJ1-2|-
CASSQDPSLVGGYGYTF
TGCGCCAGCAGCCAAGACCCCTCCCTAGTGGGAGGCTATGGCTACACCTTC
>TRBV9|-|TRBJ2-5|TRBD2
CASSVGNAGGRGETQYF
TGTGCCAGCAGCGTAGGAAATGCGGGCGGGAGAGGAGAGACCCAGTACTTC
>TRBV6-1|-|TRBJ1-5|-
CASSDQGLGDQPQHF
TGTGCCAGCAGTGATCAGGGGCTGGGAGATCAGCCCCAGCATTTT
>TRBV4-2|-|TRBJ2-1|TRBD2
CASSRRLAGGPWKNEQFF
TGTGCCAGCAGTCGAAGACTAGCGGGGGGGCCTTGGAAAAATGAGCAGTTCTTC
>TRBV19|-|TRBJ1-5|-
CASSSLTGRNQPQHF
TGTGCCAGTAGTTCTTTGACAGGCCGTAATCAGCCCCAGCATTTT
>TRBV5-6|few|TRBJ1-2|-
CASSLFGAAIGYTF
TGTGCCAGCAGCTTGTTTGGGGCAGCCATCGGCTACACCTTC
>TRBV2|-|TRBJ2-7|-
CASKRDLDAYEQYF
TGTGCCAGCAAGAGAGACTTAGACGCCTACGAGCAGTACTTC
>TRBV30|few|TRBJ1-2|TRBD1
CAWSSTGDRGYTF
TGTGCCTGGAGCTCGACAGGGGATCGCGGCTACACCTTC
>TRBV5-1|-|TRBJ1-3|-
CASSLGGHSAGNTIYF
TGCGCCAGCAGCTTGGGAGGACACTCTGCTGGAAACACCATATATTTT
>TRBV18|-|TRBJ1-1|-
CASSPSIGEVEAFF
TGTGCCAGCTCACCATCAATCGGGGAGGTGGAAGCTTTCTTT
>TRBV6-5|-|TRBJ2-1|-
CASKNSGDNEQFF
TGTGCCAGCAAGAATAGCGGAGACAATGAGCAGTTCTTC
>TRBV29-1|-|TRBJ2-1|-
CSVGSVRRITYNEQFF
TGCAGCGTTGGTTCGGTTAGGCGGATTACCTACAATGAGCAGTTCTTC
>TRBV5-6|-|TRBJ1-5|-
CASSLMGSQPQHF
TGTGCCAGCAGCTTGATGGGGAGCCAGCCCCAGCATTTT
>TRBV4-3|-|TRBJ2-5|-
CASSQVAGNQETQYF
TGCGCCAGCAGCCAAGTGGCGGGGAACCAAGAGACCCAGTACTTC
>TRBV6-2/TRBV6-3|-|TRBJ1-2|-
CASSPPRGSGYGYTF
TGTGCCAGCAGTCCGCCCAGAGGGAGTGGCTATGGCTACACCTTC
>TRBV27|-|TRBJ2-5|-
CASSLNFVETQYF
TGTGCCAGCAGTTTAAATTTCGTAGAGACCCAGTACTTC
>TRBV28|-|TRBJ2-7|-
CASTSSYEQYF
TGTGCCAGCACCTCCTCCTACGAGCAGTACTTC
>TRBV12-5|-|TRBJ1-2|-
CAIGGNYGYTF
TGTGCTATCGGGGGTAACTATGGCTACACCTTC
>TRBV5-1|few|TRBJ2-2|TRBD2
CASSFIAGGGPGELFF
TGCGCCAGCAGCTTCATAGCGGGGGGCGGCCCCGGGGAGCTGTTTTTT
>TRBV29-1|-|TRBJ1-3|-
CSVRGGNSGNTIYF
TGCAGCGTTAGGGGGGGAAACTCTGGAAACACCATATATTTT
>TRBV25-1|-|TRBJ2-2|-
CASSWGRSGELFF
TGTGCCAGCAGTTGGGGCCGGTCCGGGGAGCTGTTTTTT
>TRBV5-4|-|TRBJ1-3|TRBD1
CASSFGTGRNTIYF
TGTGCCAGCAGCTTTGGGACAGGGAGAAACACCATATATTTT
>TRBV24-1|few|TRBJ2-2|TRBD1
CATSDLQGQGLSGELFF
TGTGCCACCAGTGATTTGCAGGGACAGGGCCTTTCCGGGGAGCTGTTTTTT
>TRBV5-1|-|TRBJ1-2|-
CASSLEAGNYGYTF
TGCGCCAGCAGCTTGGAGGCAGGGAACTATGGCTACACCTTC
>TRBV11-3|-|TRBJ1-6|-
CASSLDRGYNSPLHF
TGTGCCAGCAGCTTAGACAGGGGATATAATTCACCCCTCCACTTT
>TRBV9|-|TRBJ2-3|TRBD2
CASSSRGGTQYF
TGTGCCAGCAGCTCACGGGGGGGTACGCAGTATTTT
>TRBV19|-|TRBJ2-7|TRBD2
CASSKLAGGSSYEQYF
TGTGCCAGTAGTAAACTAGCGGGGGGGAGCTCCTACGAGCAGTACTTC
>TRBV20-1|-|TRBJ1-2|-
CRAGSNYGYTF
TGCAGAGCGGGGAGTAACTATGGCTACACCTTC
>TRBV29-1|-|TRBJ2-1|TRBD1
CSVHRGTYNEQFF
TGCAGCGTCCACAGGGGAACCTACAATGAGCAGTTCTTC
>TRBV20-1|few|TRBJ1-2|-
CSAGYRDGYTF
TGCAGTGCTGGCTACAGGGACGGCTACACCTTC
>TRBV7-9|few|TRBJ2-2|TRBD2
CASSEMSGRAAGELFF
TGTGCCAGCAGTGAAATGAGCGGGAGGGCCGCCGGGGAGCTGTTTTTT
>TRBV29-1|once|TRBJ1-1|-
CSVGQQSDTEAFF
TGCAGCGTTGGGCAACAGTCGGACACTGAAGCTTTCTTT
>TRBV5-1|-|TRBJ2-1|TRBD2
CASSFQRPGLAGRHEQFF
TGCGCCAGCAGCTTTCAACGACCGGGACTAGCGGGAAGGCATGAGCAGTTCTTC
>TRBV19|-|TRBJ2-5|-
CASSRGQRGETQYF
TGTGCCAGTAGTAGGGGACAGCGGGGGGAGACCCAGTACTTC
>TRBV6-6|once|TRBJ2-5|-
CASSYTEETQYF
TGTGCCAGCAGCTACACAGAAGAGACCCAGTACTTC
>TRBV28|-|TRBJ2-5|TRBD1
CASSLSGGQETQYF
TGTGCCAGCAGTTTGTCAGGGGGTCAAGAGACCCAGTACTTC
>TRBV4-2|few|TRBJ1-1|-
CASSQDRRGAEAFF
TGTGCCAGCAGCCAAGATCGGAGGGGAGCTGAAGCTTTCTTT
>TRBV2|-|TRBJ2-5|-
CASSEREGSGETQYF
TGTGCCAGCAGTGAGAGGGAAGGTTCGGGAGAGACCCAGTACTTC
>TRBV27|-|TRBJ2-7|-
CASSLALTGNSYEQYF
TGTGCCAGCAGTTTAGCATTGACAGGAAACTCCTACGAGCAGTACTTC
>TRBV7-2|-|TRBJ1-2|-
CASRTVNRGYTF
TGTGCCAGCAGGACAGTGAACCGGGGCTACACCTTC
>TRBV9|-|TRBJ1-5|-
CASSVGGNSNQPQHF
TGTGCCAGCAGCGTCGGGGGTAATAGCAATCAGCCCCAGCATTTT
>TRBV12-3/TRBV12-4|-|TRBJ2-7|-
CASSFAGIRWVYF
TGTGCCAGCAGTTTTGCAGGGATTCGTTGGGTGTACTTC
>TRBV18|few|TRBJ2-5|-
CASSPGNGRWETQYF
TGTGCCAGCTCACCAGGGAACGGGAGATGGGAGACCCAGTACTTC
>TRBV2|-|TRBJ2-1|TRBD1
CASRVTGGSYNEQFF
TGTGCCAGCAGAGTAACAGGGGGCTCCTACAATGAGCAGTTCTTC
>TRBV18|-|TRBJ2-5|TRBD2
CASSPSGARQETQYF
TGTGCCAGCTCTCCTAGCGGGGCGAGACAAGAGACCCAGTACTTC
>TRBV19|-|TRBJ2-1|-
CASSREGFSYNEQFF
TGTGCCAGTTCCCGCGAGGGTTTCTCCTACAATGAGCAGTTCTTC
>TRBV6-5|few|TRBJ1-3|TRBD1
CASSYVRQGRNTIYF
TGTGCCAGCAGTTACGTTAGACAGGGCCGAAACACCATATATTTT
>TRBV2|-|TRBJ2-3|TRBD2
CASRDLAGASTDTQYF
TGTGCCAGCAGGGACCTAGCGGGGGCCAGCACAGATACGCAGTATTTT
>TRBV4-3|-|TRBJ1-5|TRBD1
CASSLGTGTEYQPQHF
TGCGCCAGCAGCCTGGGGACCGGGACAGAGTATCAGCCCCAGCATTTT
>TRBV7-3|-|TRBJ2-1|-
CASSPPGACHEQFF
TGTGCCAGCAGCCCCCCTGGGGCATGCCATGAGCAGTTCTTC
>TRBV5-4|-|TRBJ2-7|TRBD2
CASSPAGTSGYEQYF
TGTGCCAGCAGTCCAGCCGGGACTAGCGGCTACGAGCAGTACTTC
>TRBV28|-|TRBJ2-1|-
CASRKFSGGFDEQFF
TGTGCCAGCAGAAAATTTAGTGGGGGGTTCGATGAGCAGTTCTTC
>TRBV19|-|TRBJ1-5|-
CASSILAGGNQPQHF
TGTGCCAGTAGTATTCTAGCCGGCGGCAATCAGCCCCAGCATTTT
>TRBV11-3|few|TRBJ1-2|TRBD1
CASSMGQGYMDYGYTF
TGTGCCAGCAGCATGGGACAGGGTTATATGGATTATGGCTACACCTTC
>TRBV7-9|-|TRBJ2-1|TRBD2
CASSARRSGSGGSYNEQFF
TGTGCCAGCAGCGCACGGAGGAGCGGGAGTGGCGGCTCCTACAATGAGCAGTTCTTC
>TRBV19|-|TRBJ1-5|-
CASKSPLDSHSNQPQHF
TGTGCCAGTAAGAGTCCTTTGGACAGTCATAGCAATCAGCCCCAGCATTTT
>TRBV5-1|-|TRBJ2-7|TRBD2
CASSLLAGGPSEQYF
TGCGCCAGCAGCTTGTTAGCGGGAGGGCCTAGCGAGCAGTACTTC
>TRBV18|-|TRBJ1-4|TRBD1
CASSPQGAGEKLFF
TGTGCCAGCTCACCCCAGGGGGCAGGTGAAAAACTGTTTTTT